The entry below gives a single T cell receptor beta chain sequence along with its context. Antigen: not known. The data originate from a study of T cell responses to AZD1222 COVID-19 vaccine. Study information: Samples with a second dose at about 4 or about 12 weeks were pooled together. General study findings and limits: Researchers report vaccine-associated CD4 TCRs spanning spike, with dominance at 160-218 and 743-854. Possibly, clonal diversity was underestimated; donors were largely white British and included more females.

Germline-derived CDR1 and CDR2 are KGHSH and LQKENI. The J segment lost 0 bases and the V segment lost 1 base, leaving 9 bases of the junction unmatched. There are 19 residues in the CDR3. TCRdb keeps only in-frame clones here, not all; method: immunoSEQ multiplex PCR. The sample has 97,000 or so clones; approximately 86% are singletons. The sequences come from peripheral blood, collected on day 0 of AZD1222 vaccination. This chain uses TRBV18 with TRBJ1-3; TRBD1 matches at 10 bases. The clonotype comes from an adult in good health. CDR3 sequence: CASSPLRGTGVSSGNTIYF. The CDR3 DNA is TGTGCCAGCTCACCACTACGGGGGACAGGGGTATCCTCTGGAAACACCATATATTTT.